The rows below give T cell receptor beta chains drawn from one sample of a study of shared clonotypes between healthy human individuals. Generated by immunoSEQ multiplex PCR, the TCRdb table keeps only in-frame clones and is missing some. The sample yields some 300,000 clones, more than 60% seen once. The sample was memory CD4+ T cells sorted from blood. These TCRs come from a man in his thirties or forties in good health. CDR3s include the opening cysteine and the closing phenylalanine or tryptophan. Expanded clones are given a class, and other clones once, few, many or no size at all.

J gene	clone size	V gene	CDR3 protein
TRBJ2-7	NA	TRBV2	CASRPGQGAQYF
TRBJ1-2	NA	TRBV28	CASSLPGGAWGYTF
TRBJ2-1	NA	TRBV6-1	CASSVSSGSSTDEQFF
TRBJ1-2	NA	TRBV19	CASAVIRGYGYTF
TRBJ2-2	NA	TRBV2	CASSPRPRNTGELFF
NA	few	TRBV6-5	CASSYSPQGGYEQYF
TRBJ1-2	few	TRBV19	CASSMRQNYGYTF
TRBJ2-7	NA	TRBV5-1	CASSPGTTNRHTYEQYF
TRBJ2-2	NA	TRBV5-1	CASSLDGTGELFF
TRBJ2-7	few	TRBV2	CASSESLTYEQYF
TRBJ1-1	once	TRBV6-6	CASSPIDRGNAFF
TRBJ2-2	NA	TRBV5-4	CASSLGSGNTGELFF
TRBJ2-1	few	TRBV9	CASSVGLAGAYEQFF
TRBJ1-6	NA	TRBV14	CASSLGQGYRSPLHF
TRBJ1-5	NA	TRBV7-9	CASSLRGSNQPQHF
TRBJ2-2	NA	TRBV5-1	CASSLRLAGNTGELFF